Listed below are T cell receptor beta chains from one sample, sequenced in a study of T cell responses to AZD1222 COVID-19 vaccine. TCRdb's copy holds only in-frame clones and misses some; the assay was immunoSEQ multiplex PCR. This table holds more than 100,000 clones, 88% found once. The specimen was peripheral blood, collected on day 0 of AZD1222 vaccination. The origin of the receptors is an adult in good health. Both conserved end residues are trimmed from each CDR3.

v_call: TRBV4-1; cdr3_aa: ASSQVRGTSGRNEQF
v_call: TRBV2; cdr3_aa: ASSPDGNSNQPQH
v_call: TRBV5-4; cdr3_aa: ASSVEGTSYNEQF
v_call: TRBV2; cdr3_aa: ATYRDGTNTEAF
v_call: TRBV5-1; cdr3_aa: ASSLGLAGIPSPYNEQF
v_call: TRBV28; cdr3_aa: ASSPTGLGYT
v_call: TRBV6-5; cdr3_aa: ASSSKGPETQY
v_call: TRBV5-1; cdr3_aa: ASSLGRDHEQY
v_call: TRBV6-1; cdr3_aa: ASSELVSAAGNTIY
v_call: TRBV5-1; cdr3_aa: ASSLEGGRGTDTQY
v_call: TRBV5-8; cdr3_aa: ASSLANRRVLEQY
v_call: TRBV6-5; cdr3_aa: ASSSVLEGSNQPQH
v_call: TRBV6-5; cdr3_aa: ASSPMGDSNQPQH
v_call: TRBV6-6; cdr3_aa: ASSWTSIANQPQH